This entry is about one T cell receptor (beta chain). This CDR3 has 15 residues. Trimming removed 3 bases at V and 7 bases at J, with 15 bases between. Per germline, CDR1 MNHEY and CDR2 SMNVEV (reference sequence). The sample belongs to a study of control samples from healthy donors and cancer patients. TCRdb keeps only in-frame clones here, not all; method: immunoSEQ multiplex PCR. Here the sample spans more than 85,000 clones, 70% to 90% being singletons. Sequences were obtained from PBMCs. The source is an older woman with lung cancer. The chain couples TRBV27 to TRBJ2-2, with a weak D call TRBD1 (6 bases). CDR3 amino acids: CASSLGAGPIGELFF. The CDR3 bases are TGTGCCAGCAGTTTGGGGGCCGGCCCCATCGGGGAGCTGTTTTTT.